The rows below give T cell receptor beta chains drawn from one sample of a study of cytomegalovirus exposure and HLA in healthy donors. The data were produced by immunoSEQ multiplex PCR, yet TCRdb's version contains in-frame clones alone and is incomplete. The sample has fewer than 150,000 clones; about three quarters are singletons. Sequences were obtained from PBMCs. Source of these receptors: a woman aged 30 to 39 in good health and CMV-seronegative. Each CDR3 is given with its conserved first and last residue. Fields, in order: D gene, J gene, V gene, clone size, CDR3 protein, CDR3 DNA. D genes are given only for firm matches. The size of a clone is reported for some rows only, either as once, few or many, or as a class for expanded clones.

D: TRBD1
J: TRBJ2-1
V: TRBV28
size: few
CDR3: CASTRQGSNNEQFF
DNA: TGTGCCAGCACTCGACAGGGCTCAAACAATGAGCAGTTCTTC

D: -
J: TRBJ2-6
V: TRBV2
size: -
CDR3: CASSEGIGGAGANVLTF
DNA: TGTGCCAGCAGTGAAGGAATCGGGGGTGCTGGGGCCAACGTCCTGACTTTC

D: TRBD1
J: TRBJ1-1
V: TRBV29-1
size: -
CDR3: CSVGSGQDLEAFF
DNA: TGCAGCGTTGGTTCGGGACAGGATCTTGAAGCTTTCTTT

D: -
J: TRBJ1-5
V: TRBV4-2
size: -
CDR3: CASSQGGSQPQHF
DNA: TGTGCCAGCAGCCAAGGAGGATCTCAGCCCCAGCATTTT

D: TRBD1
J: TRBJ1-2
V: TRBV30
size: -
CDR3: CAWAPGQGGGYTF
DNA: TGTGCCTGGGCTCCGGGACAGGGAGGCGGCTACACCTTC

D: -
J: TRBJ1-5
V: TRBV4-1
size: few
CDR3: CASSQGQGQDGPQHF
DNA: TGCGCCAGCAGCCAAGGCCAGGGCCAGGACGGCCCCCAGCATTTT

D: TRBD1
J: TRBJ1-2
V: TRBV7-8
size: -
CDR3: CASSSDRVNYGYTF
DNA: TGTGCCAGCAGTTCGGACAGGGTAAACTATGGCTACACCTTC

D: -
J: TRBJ1-4
V: TRBV6-6
size: -
CDR3: CASSSRQVEKLFF
DNA: TGTGCCAGCAGTTCAAGACAGGTTGAAAAACTGTTTTTT

D: TRBD1
J: TRBJ2-7
V: TRBV5-4
size: few
CDR3: CASSLPPGQGAYEQYF
DNA: TGTGCCAGCAGCTTGCCCCCGGGACAGGGGGCCTACGAGCAGTACTTC

D: -
J: TRBJ1-1
V: TRBV7-9
size: -
CDR3: CASSHPPGRDEAFF
DNA: TGTGCCAGCAGCCATCCCCCGGGGAGGGATGAAGCTTTCTTT

D: TRBD1
J: TRBJ1-5
V: TRBV6-5
size: few
CDR3: CASSITGVSNQPQHF
DNA: TGTGCCAGCAGTATTACAGGGGTTAGCAATCAGCCCCAGCATTTT

D: -
J: TRBJ2-3
V: TRBV13
size: -
CDR3: CASKGGPNADTQYF
DNA: TGTGCCAGTAAAGGGGGTCCCAACGCAGATACGCAGTATTTT

D: TRBD1
J: TRBJ1-5
V: TRBV4-1
size: -
CDR3: CASSHGTGAGNQPQHF
DNA: TGCGCCAGCAGCCATGGGACAGGGGCAGGCAATCAGCCCCAGCATTTT

D: TRBD1
J: TRBJ1-4
V: TRBV27
size: -
CDR3: CASSPGQGTGEKLFF
DNA: TGTGCCAGCAGTCCGGGACAGGGAACGGGTGAAAAACTGTTTTTT

D: -
J: TRBJ2-3
V: TRBV29-1
size: -
CDR3: CSVMEGRGTDTQYF
DNA: TGCAGCGTTATGGAGGGTCGGGGCACAGATACGCAGTATTTT

D: -
J: TRBJ2-1
V: TRBV28
size: -
CDR3: CASRTPSSVIGNEQFF
DNA: TGTGCCAGCAGGACCCCTAGCAGTGTAATTGGCAATGAGCAGTTCTTC

D: TRBD2
J: TRBJ2-1
V: TRBV5-6
size: -
CDR3: CASSLVASGRTIYNEQFF
DNA: TGTGCCAGCAGCTTGGTGGCTAGCGGGAGGACTATCTACAATGAGCAGTTCTTC

D: TRBD1
J: TRBJ1-5
V: TRBV9
size: -
CDR3: CASSATRGASNQPQHF
DNA: TGTGCCAGCAGTGCCACCAGGGGGGCTAGCAATCAGCCCCAGCATTTT

D: -
J: TRBJ1-2
V: TRBV11-2
size: -
CDR3: CASSYGAVKGYTF
DNA: TGTGCCAGCAGCTACGGAGCCGTCAAGGGCTACACCTTC

D: -
J: TRBJ1-5
V: TRBV5-1
size: -
CDR3: CASSLGDTEYLEPQHF
DNA: TGCGCCAGCAGCTTGGGGGACACCGAATATCTGGAGCCCCAGCATTTT

D: TRBD2
J: TRBJ2-1
V: TRBV6-5
size: -
CDR3: CASSLWGGDNEQFF
DNA: TGTGCCAGCAGCCTGTGGGGGGGGGACAATGAGCAGTTCTTC

D: TRBD2
J: TRBJ2-5
V: TRBV9
size: -
CDR3: CASSPAGTSGETQYF
DNA: TGTGCCAGCAGCCCCGCCGGGACTAGCGGGGAGACCCAGTACTTC

D: -
J: TRBJ2-7
V: TRBV5-5
size: -
CDR3: CASSLLPDSSYEQYF
DNA: TGTGCCAGCAGCTTGCTTCCGGACAGTTCCTACGAGCAGTACTTC

D: TRBD1
J: TRBJ1-1
V: TRBV10-3
size: -
CDR3: CAITKDRDNTEAFF
DNA: TGTGCCATCACCAAGGACAGGGACAACACTGAAGCTTTCTTT

D: TRBD1
J: TRBJ2-7
V: TRBV4-1
size: -
CDR3: CASSHSPGTGGTYEQYF
DNA: TGCGCCAGCAGCCACTCACCCGGGACAGGGGGGACCTACGAGCAGTACTTC

D: -
J: TRBJ2-3
V: TRBV29-1
size: few
CDR3: CSVERRGNTDTQYF
DNA: TGCAGCGTTGAAAGGCGGGGTAACACAGATACGCAGTATTTT

D: TRBD1
J: TRBJ1-2
V: TRBV18
size: -
CDR3: CASYRGQGDYGYTF
DNA: TGTGCCAGCTACCGGGGACAGGGGGACTATGGCTACACCTTC

D: TRBD1
J: TRBJ1-5
V: TRBV9
size: -
CDR3: CASSVGGQGAQPQHF
DNA: TGTGCCAGCAGCGTAGGAGGGCAGGGGGCTCAGCCCCAGCATTTT

D: -
J: TRBJ1-5
V: TRBV7-2
size: -
CDR3: CASSPGGRGNQPQHF
DNA: TGTGCCAGCAGCCCAGGTGGCCGGGGTAATCAGCCCCAGCATTTT

D: TRBD1
J: TRBJ2-5
V: TRBV2
size: -
CDR3: CASSEVPRTGTGGGTQYF
DNA: TGTGCCAGCAGTGAAGTCCCCCGAACCGGGACAGGGGGCGGGACCCAGTACTTC

D: -
J: TRBJ1-1
V: TRBV18
size: -
CDR3: CASSPETVVYTEAFF
DNA: TGTGCCAGCTCACCAGAGACAGTTGTGTACACTGAAGCCTTCTTT

D: TRBD2
J: TRBJ2-2
V: TRBV7-2
size: -
CDR3: CASRTGLANGGELFF
DNA: TGTGCCAGCAGGACCGGACTAGCGAATGGCGGGGAGCTGTTTTTT

D: -
J: TRBJ2-5
V: TRBV10-3
size: -
CDR3: CAISAGRDQETQYF
DNA: TGTGCCATCAGTGCGGGCAGGGACCAAGAGACCCAGTACTTC

D: TRBD1
J: TRBJ1-4
V: TRBV7-2
size: -
CDR3: CASSRPGQEVKLFF
DNA: TGTGCCAGCAGCCGTCCGGGACAGGAGGTAAAACTGTTTTTT

D: TRBD2
J: TRBJ2-5
V: TRBV10-3
size: few
CDR3: CATREGAGGLEETQYF
DNA: TGTGCCACCCGAGAGGGAGCGGGGGGGCTGGAGGAGACCCAGTACTTC

D: TRBD1
J: TRBJ1-6
V: TRBV30
size: -
CDR3: CAWRPRTGDSSYNSPLHF
DNA: TGTGCCTGGAGACCTCGGACAGGGGATAGCTCCTATAATTCACCCCTCCACTTT

D: -
J: TRBJ1-2
V: TRBV14
size: -
CDR3: CASSQFDRYYGYTF
DNA: TGTGCCAGCAGCCAATTCGACAGGTACTATGGCTACACCTTC

D: TRBD2
J: TRBJ2-1
V: TRBV7-3
size: -
CDR3: CASSPHGGADGEQFF
DNA: TGTGCCAGCAGCCCACACGGGGGGGCGGATGGAGAGCAGTTCTTC

D: -
J: TRBJ1-4
V: TRBV6-1
size: -
CDR3: CAINREGYGEKLFF
DNA: TGTGCCATAAATCGGGAGGGTTACGGTGAAAAACTGTTTTTT

D: TRBD1
J: TRBJ2-7
V: TRBV6-6
size: -
CDR3: CASSPGTGGLYEQYF
DNA: TGTGCCAGCAGCCCTGGGACAGGGGGCCTCTACGAGCAGTACTTC

D: -
J: TRBJ2-3
V: TRBV29-1
size: -
CDR3: CSVDGVLGQGTDTQYF
DNA: TGCAGCGTTGACGGGGTTTTGGGGCAGGGGACAGATACGCAGTATTTT

D: TRBD2
J: TRBJ2-4
V: TRBV7-8
size: -
CDR3: CASSLEDYGTSGAKNIQYF
DNA: TGTGCCAGCAGCTTAGAAGATTACGGGACTAGCGGAGCCAAAAACATTCAGTACTTC

D: -
J: TRBJ2-6
V: TRBV6-1
size: -
CDR3: CASSAYSFVSGANVLTF
DNA: TGTGCCAGCAGTGCCTACAGTTTTGTCTCTGGGGCCAACGTCCTGACTTTC

D: TRBD1
J: TRBJ2-7
V: TRBV9
size: -
CDR3: CASSLQGVPYEQYF
DNA: TGTGCCAGCAGCCTACAGGGGGTACCCTACGAGCAGTACTTC

D: TRBD1
J: TRBJ1-1
V: TRBV19
size: -
CDR3: CASSRQGPNTEAFF
DNA: TGTGCCAGTAGTAGACAGGGACCGAACACTGAAGCTTTCTTT

D: -
J: TRBJ2-2
V: TRBV27
size: few
CDR3: CASSLSAGPGGELFF
DNA: TGTGCCAGCAGTTTATCGGCAGGCCCCGGCGGGGAGCTGTTTTTT

D: -
J: TRBJ1-3
V: TRBV7-9
size: -
CDR3: CASRLETGDSGNTIYF
DNA: TGTGCCAGCAGGCTTGAGACGGGGGATTCTGGAAACACCATATATTTT

D: -
J: TRBJ2-7
V: TRBV7-2
size: -
CDR3: CASSLSSYEQYF
DNA: TGTGCCAGCAGCTTGAGCTCCTACGAGCAGTACTTC

D: TRBD1
J: TRBJ1-1
V: TRBV11-2
size: -
CDR3: CASSLVGGDTEAFF
DNA: TGTGCCAGCAGCTTAGTAGGGGGCGACACTGAAGCTTTCTTT

D: -
J: TRBJ2-3
V: TRBV27
size: -
CDR3: CASSLFPVRGYTDTQYF
DNA: TGTGCCAGCAGTTTATTCCCCGTCAGGGGATACACAGATACGCAGTATTTT

D: TRBD1
J: TRBJ1-1
V: TRBV9
size: once
CDR3: CASSSGQGAGEAFF
DNA: TGTGCCAGCAGCTCCGGACAGGGGGCCGGTGAGGCTTTCTTT

D: -
J: TRBJ2-5
V: TRBV9
size: -
CDR3: CASSSDFLGTQYF
DNA: TGTGCCAGCAGCTCGGACTTCCTGGGGACCCAGTACTTC

D: -
J: TRBJ2-3
V: TRBV7-2
size: few
CDR3: CASSSTSSQTATQYF
DNA: TGTGCCAGCAGCTCAACATCTTCACAGACAGCAACGCAGTATTTT

D: TRBD2
J: TRBJ2-1
V: TRBV29-1
size: -
CDR3: CSVAGGTDWNEQFF
DNA: TGCAGCGTTGCGGGGGGGACTGACTGGAATGAGCAGTTCTTC

D: -
J: TRBJ1-3
V: TRBV7-2
size: -
CDR3: CASSPLASGNTIYF
DNA: TGTGCCAGCAGCCCCCTAGCCTCTGGAAACACCATATATTTT